This section outlines one T cell receptor beta chain sequence together with its context. The entry originates in a study of glioma-infiltrating T cells after dendritic cell vaccination. At the level of the study: Patients had newly diagnosed or recurrent glioblastoma and received dendritic cell vaccines. Autologous tumor lysate was loaded overnight onto monocyte-derived dendritic cells grown seven days with IL-4 and GM-CSF.

Input was approximately 2.2 ug genomic DNA, or all available if less. Produced via immunoSEQ multiplex PCR; TCRdb's table is partial and in-frame only. The sample shows 90,000 or so clones, 70% to 90% of them seen only once. This CDR3 has 17 residues. Germline CDR1 is MGHRA and CDR2 is YSYEKL. Trimming shortened V by 7 bases and J by 7 bases, and 25 bases separated the two germline ends. No glioblastoma patient carried an isocitrate dehydrogenase mutation. This TCR came from a human donor with glioblastoma. The input for sequencing was blood, taken before dendritic cell vaccination. The chain employs TRBV4-1 and TRBJ2-2, with D possibly matching TRBD2 (6 bases). CDR3 sequence reads: CASNPIFRGIEIGELFF. CDR3 DNA sequence: TGCGCCAGCAACCCTATCTTCCGCGGGATAGAGATCGGGGAGCTGTTTTTT.